This T cell receptor (beta chain) stems from a study of T cells in localized non-small cell lung cancer (dated by TCRdb to 2018 to 2020). General notes on the study: The study examined T cell repertoires in a few hundred patients with early-stage NSCLC and compared tumors with uninvolved tumor-adjacent lungs. Of the NSCLC patients, 129 were male and some 97 were female, and the mean age was around 66 years. The cohort comprised approximately 240 treatment-naïve NSCLC patients with resected, localized lung tumors.

At diagnosis, peripheral blood, uninvolved tumor-adjacent lung and tumor were collected and stored as a combination of fresh-frozen and FFPE material. For TCR repertoire profiling, blood samples were analyzed as peripheral blood mononuclear cells. With respect to this clone: Its antigen is not yet known. No much larger clonotype is one base removed from it; base qualities were not supplied.

The immunoSEQ Assay was used to sequence TCR beta CDR3 regions from DNA. On the study's bioinformatics: To compute T cell density, TCR beta template counts were normalized to usable DNA, which was estimated by amplifying housekeeping genes. Richness was estimated using the preseqR package, with extrapolation to 400,000 templates for PBMC samples and to 120,000 templates for tissue samples. Clonality was defined by subtracting Pielou's evenness from one. To identify tissue-enriched TCRs, differential abundance testing was run on productive amino-acid clonotypes with a minimum total count of 5 and an alpha of 0.1. The Jaccard Index and the Morisita Overlap Index were used to measure how much the repertoires overlapped between compartments. GLIPH clustered TCR beta CDR3s with public tetramer-defined viral CDR3s; viral motifs required at least three viral sequences plus V-gene enrichment. TCRdb obtained this table from immuneACCESS and retained in-frame rearrangements with V and J assigned. These tables miss some clones; where compared with another copy, unresolved V genes account for less than half of the shortfall, and the remainder is unexplained. The V and J calls and the clone size are those of that table, but D and trimming were determined from the DNA. Across this sample there are 50,000 to 60,000 clones, with roughly 75% seen only once. About 4.7% of the sample lies in the top ten.

Overall study results and their limits: Higher T cell density in blood was associated with longer overall survival, whereas higher clonality in adjacent lung was associated with shorter survival. A median of about 53 of the top 100 tumor clones were detected in paired uninvolved adjacent lung, and around 30 of these tumor clones were also found among the top 100 clones of the paired uninvolved adjacent lung. Uninvolved tumor-adjacent lung showed the highest T cell clonality, higher than tumor, which suggests more focused antigenic responses in the uninvolved tumor-adjacent lung. Because the study design was exploratory, TCR variables were selected using unadjusted p-values without false-discovery rate correction. Because multi-region tumor sequencing was not performed, intratumor heterogeneity could not be ruled out.

This clonotype was sampled from a woman aged 35-70 years with stage II lung adenocarcinoma. The sequences come from PBMCs, collected before any cancer treatment.

The nucleotide sequence is TGTGCCAGCAGACGTCTATATACGCGGAAATCCCCTTACGAGCAGTACTTC. The translation is CASRRLYTRKSPYEQYF. The chain joins TRBV6-4 to TRBJ2-7, with the identity of the D gene unclear. Between the V and J ends, shortened by 6 bases and 4 bases respectively, the junction contains 25 bases. Based on the germline V gene, the CDR1 and CDR2 sequences are MRHNA and SNTAGT. The CDR3 starts with the cysteine, ends with the phenylalanine, and has 17 residues. The retained sequence is limited to the CDR3, 51 bases, with the frame set at the first base.